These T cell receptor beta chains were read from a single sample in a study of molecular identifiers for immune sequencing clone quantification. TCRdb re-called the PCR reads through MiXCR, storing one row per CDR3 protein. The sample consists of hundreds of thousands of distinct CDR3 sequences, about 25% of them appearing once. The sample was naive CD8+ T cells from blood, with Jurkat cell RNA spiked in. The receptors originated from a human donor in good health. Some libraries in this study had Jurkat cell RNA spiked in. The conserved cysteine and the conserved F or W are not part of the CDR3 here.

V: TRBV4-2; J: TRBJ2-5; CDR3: ASSQDAGITLETQY
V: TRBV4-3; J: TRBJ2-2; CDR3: ASSHPSEANIGELF
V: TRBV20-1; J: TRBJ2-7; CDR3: SARGGIGEQY
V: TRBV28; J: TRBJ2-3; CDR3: ASSLGASGVTNTQY
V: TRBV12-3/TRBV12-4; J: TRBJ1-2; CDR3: ASSLGTSSFNYGYT
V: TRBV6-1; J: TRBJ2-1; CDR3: ASSEAWVSPGTKSSYNEQF
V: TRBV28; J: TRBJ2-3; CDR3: ASRPPGQGPDTQY
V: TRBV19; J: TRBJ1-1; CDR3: ATGQFMNTEAF
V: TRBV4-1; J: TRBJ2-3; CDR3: ASSQEGQGAFGADTQY
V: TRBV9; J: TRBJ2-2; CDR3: ASSEYRDTGELF
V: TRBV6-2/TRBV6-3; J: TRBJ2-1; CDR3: ASSRDGNEQF
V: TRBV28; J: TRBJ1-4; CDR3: ASSLIGTSGEKLF
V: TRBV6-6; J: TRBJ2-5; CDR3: ASSYSPRRGGQETQY
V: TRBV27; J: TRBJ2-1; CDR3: ASSGLWGNEQF
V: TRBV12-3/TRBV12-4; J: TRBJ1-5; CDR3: ASSQTGANQPQH
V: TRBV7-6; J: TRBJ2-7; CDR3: ASSPREGEQY
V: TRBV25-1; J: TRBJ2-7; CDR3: ASSDSDGYSYEQY
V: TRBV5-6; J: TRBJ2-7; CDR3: VSSLFVSPGEQY
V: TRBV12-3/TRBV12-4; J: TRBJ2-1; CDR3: ASMNSPGTSGNNEQF
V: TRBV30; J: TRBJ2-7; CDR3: ASSGREGLSHEQY
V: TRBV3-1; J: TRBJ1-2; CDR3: ASSPTTGGGGYGYT
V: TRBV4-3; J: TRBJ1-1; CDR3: ARSQPPAGGGSEAF
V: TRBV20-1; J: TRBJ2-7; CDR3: SARDSQFPSGGAAEY
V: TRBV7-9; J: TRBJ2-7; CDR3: ASSGNPYEQY
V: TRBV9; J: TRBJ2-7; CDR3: ASSVTGTSGSYEQY
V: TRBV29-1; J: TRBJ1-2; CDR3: SVEQGAYGYT
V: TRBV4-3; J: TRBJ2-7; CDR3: ASSPVAGGLYEQY
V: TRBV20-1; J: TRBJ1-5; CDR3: SAGSPGTTQPQH
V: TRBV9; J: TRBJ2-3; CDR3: ASSVDGGTDTQY
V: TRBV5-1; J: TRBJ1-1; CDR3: ASSASPQGSPRGTEAF
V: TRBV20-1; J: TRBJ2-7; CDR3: SARGGVGYEQY
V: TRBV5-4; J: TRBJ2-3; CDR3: ASSRWISGDTQY
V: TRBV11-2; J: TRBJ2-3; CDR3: ASSTPDSPLTDTQY
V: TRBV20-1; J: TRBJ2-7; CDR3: SATETQLTYEQY
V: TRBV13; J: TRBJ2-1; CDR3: ASSPPRVAAREQF
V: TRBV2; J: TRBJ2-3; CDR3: ASLRGRGNTDTQY
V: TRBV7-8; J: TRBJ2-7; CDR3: ASSRPPLAVCSYEQY